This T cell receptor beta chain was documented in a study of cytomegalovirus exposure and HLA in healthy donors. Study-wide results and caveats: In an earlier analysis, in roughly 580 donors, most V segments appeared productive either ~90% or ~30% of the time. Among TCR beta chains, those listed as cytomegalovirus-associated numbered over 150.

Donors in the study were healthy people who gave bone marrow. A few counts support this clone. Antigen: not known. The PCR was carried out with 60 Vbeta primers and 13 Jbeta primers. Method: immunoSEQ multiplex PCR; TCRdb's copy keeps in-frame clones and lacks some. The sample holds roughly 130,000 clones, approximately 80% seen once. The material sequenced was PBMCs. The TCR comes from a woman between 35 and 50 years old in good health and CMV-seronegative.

This CDR3 reads CASMAGNSGANVLTF. The CDR3 DNA sequence: TGTGCCAGCATGGCAGGGAACTCTGGGGCCAACGTCCTGACTTTC. V is TRBV6-5 and J is TRBJ2-6, with D maybe TRBD1 (5 bases). V was trimmed by 7 bases and J by 0 bases, leaving 10 bases between them. Germline V CDR1 and CDR2: MNHEY, SVGAGI. CDR3 length equals 15 residues.